The clone carrying this T cell receptor (beta chain) was picked up one time. Its antigen is not identified. Genomic DNA (from each subset) was split evenly across several immunoSEQ plates. This table comes from immunoSEQ multiplex PCR, and its TCRdb copy is limited to in-frame clones, with some not included. The profile shows about 1 million clones, about 75% of them singletons. This sample was taken from a study of shared clonotypes between healthy human individuals. Study overall: Each donor's CD8 memory used one plate, CD8 naive two, each CD4 subset three.

With V trimmed by 8 bases and J by 10 bases, 5 bases remained unmatched. Looked up from germline, CDR1 is MGHDK and CDR2 is SYGVNS. The CDR3 totals 12 residues. Memory CD4+ cells were the fraction left after CD45RA+ naive selection. Study-wide points: Limitation of the genetic and exposure-history diversity represented came from the few donors.

This chain joins TRBV25-1 and TRBJ2-1; 10 bases map to TRBD2. Sequencing used memory CD4+ T cells sorted from blood. Sample subset: CD45RA-negative fraction. The sequence derives from a man younger than 30 in good health. The CDR3 loop reads CASEAGGYEQFF. The CDR3 DNA is TGTGCCAGCGAAGCGGGAGGGTACGAGCAGTTCTTC.